This TCR beta chain appears in the sequencing data of a study of cytomegalovirus exposure and HLA in healthy donors. Study as a whole: Around 190 million T cells yielded more than 95 million unique TCR beta sequences, as an earlier analysis found. There were about 85 million unique TCRs (from HLA-typed donors) in an early data release.

Study conclusions and caveats: As confirmed in vitro, three CMV-associated chains were specific for CMV antigens. TCR beta V segments were, for the most part, productive about 87% or about 30% of the time in an earlier analysis.

The table lists this clone with a few counts. Its antigen is unknown. PCR was performed using 60 Vbeta and 13 Jbeta primers. Produced via immunoSEQ multiplex PCR; TCRdb's table is partial and in-frame only. The sample has about 190,000 clones, 79% seen once. Trimming left V 2 bases short and J 0 bases short, with 11 bases between. The CDR3 is made up of 14 amino acids. CDR1 is SQVTM, CDR2 ANQGSEA, per germline. The TCR was taken from a woman between 18 and 29 years old in good health and CMV-seronegative. This chain joins TRBV29-1 and TRBJ2-7, with a tentative D call TRBD2 (5 bases). The sample was PBMCs. The CDR3 loop reads CSVEIPGSSYEQYF. The CDR3 DNA follows: TGCAGCGTTGAAATTCCGGGGAGCTCCTACGAGCAGTACTTC.